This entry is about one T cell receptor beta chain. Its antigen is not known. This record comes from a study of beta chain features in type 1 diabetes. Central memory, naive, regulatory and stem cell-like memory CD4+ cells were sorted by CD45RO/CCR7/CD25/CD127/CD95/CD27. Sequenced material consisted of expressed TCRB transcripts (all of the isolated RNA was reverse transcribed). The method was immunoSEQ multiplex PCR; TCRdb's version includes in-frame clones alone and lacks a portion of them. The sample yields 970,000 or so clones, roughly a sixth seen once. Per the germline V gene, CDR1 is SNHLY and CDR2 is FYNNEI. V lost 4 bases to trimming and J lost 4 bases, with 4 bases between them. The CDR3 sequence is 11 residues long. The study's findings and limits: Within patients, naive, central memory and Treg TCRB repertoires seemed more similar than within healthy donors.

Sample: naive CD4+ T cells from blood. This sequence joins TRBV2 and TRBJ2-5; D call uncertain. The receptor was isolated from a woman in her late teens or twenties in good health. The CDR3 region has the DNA TGTGCCAGCAGTGCTTCAGAGACCCAGTACTTC. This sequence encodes CASSASETQYF.